Following are 22 T cell receptor beta chains from one sample sequenced in a study of blood T cell repertoires in COVID-19. This table comes from immunoSEQ multiplex PCR, and its TCRdb copy is limited to in-frame clones, with some not included. The sample includes around 200,000 clones, roughly 86% of them seen just once. Sequencing input: PBMCs or T cells enriched from blood (not recorded which). The receptor source for this set is a middle-aged man with acute COVID-19.

The chain joins TRBV28 to TRBJ1-1, with D possibly matching TRBD1 (6 bases). The germline CDR1 and CDR2 sequences are MDHEN and SYDVKM. V gave up 6 bases and J gave up 5 bases, with 13 bases separating them. This CDR3 region has 13 residues. CDR3 amino acids: CASRQGPGTEAFF. Here the CDR3 DNA reads TGTGCCAGCAGACAGGGTCCTGGGACTGAAGCTTTCTTT.

This chain joins TRBV7-2 and TRBJ2-1; 10 positions match TRBD1. The CDR3 consists of 15 residues. CDR1 and CDR2 from the germline V gene are SGHTA and FQGNSA. Trimming cost V 2 bases and J 6 bases; bases outside gene matches: 4. This chain's CDR3 is CASSLQGQGLNEQFF. The CDR3 DNA sequence: TGTGCCAGCAGCTTACAGGGACAGGGGCTCAATGAGCAGTTCTTC.

The V call is TRBV3-1 (or the pseudogene TRBV3-2), the J call TRBJ2-7, with 10 bases lining up with TRBD2. Germline trimming cut 0 bases from V and 2 bases from J; bases unmatched to any gene: 1. The CDR3 totals 15 residues. In germline, CDR1 is LGHDT, CDR2 YNNKEL (reference sequence). CDR3 sequence reads: CASSQESGRAYEQYF. The CDR3 bases are TGTGCCAGCAGCCAAGAAAGCGGGAGGGCCTACGAGCAGTACTTC.

The chain joins TRBV28 to TRBJ2-7, with TRBD1 identical over 8 bases. Per the germline V gene, CDR1 is MDHEN and CDR2 is SYDVKM. CDR3 size: 14 residues. Unmatched junction bases numbered 9, after V lost 10 bases and J lost 1 base. CDR3 protein: CATVTRGLSYEQYF. The CDR3 nucleotides read TGTGCCACCGTAACCAGGGGGCTTTCCTACGAGCAGTACTTC.

This sequence joins TRBV6-5 and TRBJ2-5; TRBD1 matches at 7 bases. Germline V gives CDR1 MNHEY, CDR2 SVGAGI. With 5 bases clipped from V and 5 bases from J, the junction kept 2 bases outside the gene matches. This CDR3 has 12 residues. The CDR3 region has the DNA TGTGCCAGCAGTCAACAGGGGGAGACCCAGTACTTC. Its protein is CASSQQGETQYF.

The V gene is TRBV18, the J gene TRBJ2-1, with D hard to call. CDR3 size: 16 residues. Looked up from germline, CDR1 is KGHSH and CDR2 is LQKENI. The germline V and J ends were trimmed by 3 bases and 0 bases, with 12 bases remaining between them. CDR3 DNA sequence: TGTGCCAGCTCACCCGTGCAGGTCTTCTCCTACAATGAGCAGTTCTTC. As protein: CASSPVQVFSYNEQFF.

The rearrangement joins TRBV7-6 to TRBJ2-2; no firm D call. V was trimmed by 1 base and J by 0 bases, leaving 9 bases between them. The CDR3 totals 16 residues. Germline V gives CDR1 SGHVS, CDR2 FNYEAQ. CDR3 amino acids: CASSLVEQPNTGELFF. The CDR3, as DNA: TGTGCCAGCAGCTTAGTGGAACAGCCGAACACCGGGGAGCTGTTTTTT.

The chain has TRBV7-8 and TRBJ2-5; perhaps TRBD2 as D (6 bases). Germline values: CDR1 SGHVS, CDR2 FQNEAQ. The ends were cut back, 5 bases at V and 5 bases at J, with 15 bases in the middle. The CDR3 loop spans 14 amino acids. CDR3 protein: CASSPLYGSETQYF. CDR3 DNA: TGTGCCAGCAGCCCCCTATACGGGAGCGAGACCCAGTACTTC.

Regarding this clone: Other DNA sequences of this sample code for an identical CDR3. The rearrangement uses TRBV7-9 and TRBJ2-7, with D unclear. CDR3 size: 11 residues. The V gene lost 3 bases and the J gene lost 4 bases, with 4 bases spanning the gap. Germline values: CDR1 SEHNR, CDR2 FQNEAQ (reference sequence). DNA of the CDR3: TGTGCCAGCAGCTTTAGTTACGAGCAGTACTTC. Translating gives CASSFSYEQYF. The entire variable domain, with the rest obtained from reference TRBV7-9 and TRBJ2-7, is as follows: DTGVSQNPRHKITKRGQNVTFRCDPISEHNRLYWYRQTLGQGPEFLTYFQNEAQLEKSRLLSDRFSAERPKGSFSTLEIQRTEQGDSAMYLCASSFSYEQYFGPGTRLTVT.

V gene TRBV5-1 combines with J gene TRBJ2-1; TRBD1 might be the D (5 bases). The CDR3 totals 16 residues. Per the germline V gene, CDR1 is SGHRS and CDR2 is YFSETQ. The V gene lost 2 bases and the J gene lost 7 bases, with 19 bases spanning the gap. The CDR3 DNA reads as TGCGCCAGCAGCTTTGATCACAAACGGCAGGGAAATGAGCAGTTCTTC. Translating gives CASSFDHKRQGNEQFF. Combining the CDR3 with reference TRBV5-1 and TRBJ2-1 gives the whole variable domain KAGVTQTPRYLIKTRGQQVTLSCSPISGHRSVSWYQQTPGQGLQFLFEYFSETQRNKGNFPGRFSGRQFSNSRSEMNVSTLELGDSALYLCASSFDHKRQGNEQFFGPGTRLTVL.

The chain recombines TRBV19 with TRBJ1-2; D is undetermined. Germline CDR1 reads LNHDA; CDR2 reads SQIVND (reference sequence). This CDR3 contains 13 residues. The V end lost 7 bases, the J end lost 7 bases, and 16 bases lay between the germline ends. Here the CDR3 reads CASNSYSLRGYTF. DNA of the CDR3: TGTGCCAGTAATAGTTACTCTCTTCGTGGCTACACCTTC.

The chain combines TRBV21-1 with TRBJ1-4; the DNA was not used to check the table's D call, TRBD1. TRBV21-1 is tagged as a pseudogene. The CDR3 consists of 15 residues. This CDR3 reads CASSARTGLYEKLFF. The CDR3 DNA reads as TGTGCCAGCAGCGCACGGACAGGGTTGTATGAAAAACTGTTTTTT.

The chain is built from TRBV4-3 and TRBJ2-1; D ambiguous. Germline V gene lookup returns CDR1 LGHNA and CDR2 YSLEER. Trimming removed 4 bases at V and 5 bases at J, with 12 bases between. CDR3 length equals 14 residues. CDR3 amino acids: CASSPKQRHNEQFF. The CDR3 DNA follows: TGCGCCAGCAGCCCTAAGCAGCGACACAATGAGCAGTTCTTC.

CDR3 in DNA: TGTGCCAGCAGTGGGGGGACCATCAAAAACATTCAGTACTTC. It codes for CASSGGTIKNIQYF. V gene TRBV28 combines with J gene TRBJ2-4; possible D gene TRBD2, 6 bases. There are 14 residues in the CDR3. V dropped 5 bases and J dropped 3 bases, with 11 bases sitting between them. The germline V gene has CDR1 MDHEN and CDR2 SYDVKM. Full variable domain (missing parts from reference TRBV28 and TRBJ2-4): DVKVTQSSRYLVKRTGEKVFLECVQDMDHENMFWYRQDPGLGLRLIYFSYDVKMKEKGDIPEGYSVSREKKERFSLILESASTNQTSMYLCASSGGTIKNIQYFGAGTRLSVL.

The chain is built from TRBV5-6 and TRBJ2-3, with D possibly matching TRBD2 (6 bases). The V gene's germline CDR1 is SGHDT and CDR2 YYEEEE. This CDR3 is 16 amino acids long. V was pared by 4 bases and J by 5 bases, with 20 bases between. This CDR3 is CASSRSFDPRGDTQYF. The CDR3 nucleotides are TGTGCCAGCAGCCGCAGTTTTGACCCGCGGGGAGATACGCAGTATTTT.

V is TRBV25-1 and J is TRBJ2-5; 8 bases map to TRBD1. After removal of 7 bases from V and 4 bases from J, the junction contained 5 bases not matched to a gene. Germline lookup yields CDR1 MGHDK and CDR2 SYGVNS. CDR3 length: 13 residues. CDR3 sequence reads: CASTGQGLETQYF. CDR3 DNA sequence: TGTGCCAGCACCGGACAGGGCTTAGAGACCCAGTACTTC.

The chain is built from TRBV9 and TRBJ2-2; the match to TRBD2 covers 7 bases. The V gene's germline CDR1 is SGDLS and CDR2 YYNGEE. The junction had 4 bases not matched to a gene; V was cut back by 4 bases and J by 7 bases. CDR3 length: 13 amino acids. The CDR3 DNA reads TGTGCCAGCAGCCCGCGGGACTACGGGGAGCTGTTTTTT. As protein: CASSPRDYGELFF.

The chain carries TRBV6-1 and TRBJ2-3; 9 positions match TRBD2. Trimming took 4 bases from V and 2 from J; bases not matched to a gene: 7. The germline gives CDR1 MNHNS, CDR2 SASEGT. The CDR3 is made up of 16 amino acids. The CDR3 coding sequence is TGTGCCAGCAGTGCCATAAGCGGGAGGATCACAGATACGCAGTATTTT. Translating gives CASSAISGRITDTQYF.

This clone was seen a few times. V is TRBV11-2 and J is TRBJ2-7; 8 nucleotides align to TRBD2. The germline V gene has CDR1 SGHAT and CDR2 FQNNGV. The ends lost 5 bases at V and 3 bases at J; junction bases unmatched: 9. The CDR3 contains 15 residues. CDR3 amino acids: CASSPDPSGYYEQYF. In DNA, the CDR3 is TGTGCCAGCAGCCCCGATCCTAGCGGGTACTACGAGCAGTACTTC.

The chain couples TRBV7-2 to TRBJ2-1; 12 nucleotides line up with TRBD2. Germline lookup yields CDR1 SGHTA and CDR2 FQGNSA. CDR3 length equals 14 residues. V lost 6 bases, J lost 8 bases, and 5 bases stayed unmatched. This chain's CDR3 is CASRLLAGGDEQFF. CDR3 nucleotides: TGTGCCAGCAGATTACTAGCGGGAGGCGATGAGCAGTTCTTC.

The chain recombines TRBV28 with TRBJ1-1, with D perhaps matching TRBD1 (6 bases). Per the germline V gene, CDR1 is MDHEN and CDR2 is SYDVKM. V was cut by 6 bases and J by 5 bases, with 16 bases left in between. This CDR3 region has 14 residues. CDR3 loop: CASRTVGAETEAFF. CDR3 bases: TGTGCCAGCAGGACGGTGGGGGCAGAGACTGAAGCTTTCTTT.

V gene TRBV6-5 combines with J gene TRBJ2-5; TRBD2 aligns across 7 bases. V shed 0 bases, J shed 2 bases, and the junction held 6 bases outside the gene matches. The CDR3 extends over 16 amino acids. The germline CDR1 and CDR2 sequences are MNHEY and SVGAGI. In DNA form, the CDR3 reads TGTGCCAGCAGTTACTCGGGGGGAGGGTTACAAGAGACCCAGTACTTC. Translated: CASSYSGGGLQETQYF.